Below are 21 T cell receptor beta chains sequenced from a single sample in a study of blood T cell repertoires in COVID-19. Libraries were prepared by immunoSEQ multiplex PCR; TCRdb keeps only in-frame clonotypes and omits some of them. The table lists some 80,000 clones, less than 85% of them singletons. Sequenced material: peripheral blood. These receptors originate from a woman of 80 years or more with active or convalescent COVID-19.

The chain employs TRBV21-1 and TRBJ2-5; TRBD1 is the table's D call, not checked against the DNA. TRBV21-1 is a listed pseudogene. The CDR3 has 15 amino acids. The CDR3 region has the DNA TGTGCCAGCAGCACCCGGACAGGGACCCAAGAGACCCAGTACTTC. Residues: CASSTRTGTQETQYF.

This clone was detected a few times. This CDR3 reads CATTSGSNQPQHF. The CDR3 DNA sequence: TGTGCCACCACCTCGGGGAGCAATCAGCCCCAGCATTTT. The J gene is TRBJ1-5, the V gene TRBV24-1; D remains ambiguous. The V and J ends lost 8 bases and 1 base respectively, with 8 bases between them. Germline V gives CDR1 KGHDR, CDR2 SFDVKD. This CDR3 is 13 amino acids long.

The chain employs TRBV5-1 and TRBJ2-1; D call uncertain. CDR1 is SGHRS and CDR2 is YFSETQ in the germline V gene. The CDR3 runs to 15 residues. With 4 bases removed from V and 5 bases from J, the gap between germline ends came to 16 bases. This CDR3 reads CASSTSPGGHNEQFF. The DNA for the CDR3 is TGCGCCAGCAGCACCTCCCCCGGCGGTCACAATGAGCAGTTCTTC.

This clone turned up a few times. The rearrangement uses TRBV19 and TRBJ2-7; D might be TRBD1 (7 bases). CDR1 is LNHDA and CDR2 is SQIVND in the germline V gene (reference sequence). V was trimmed by 4 bases and J by 1 base, leaving 14 bases between them. This CDR3 comprises 15 residues. CDR3 sequence: CASSNTRDSSYEQYF. In DNA, the CDR3 is TGTGCCAGTAGTAACACGCGGGACAGTTCCTACGAGCAGTACTTC.

This clone was picked up many times. This rearrangement joins TRBV7-9 to TRBJ1-6; maybe TRBD1 (5 bases). The CDR3 has 13 amino acids. Between the trimmed V and J ends, which lost 5 bases and 7 bases, there was a span of 9 bases. Germline values: CDR1 SEHNR, CDR2 FQNEAQ (reference sequence). The CDR3 spells CASSPGFNSPLHF. The CDR3 DNA is TGTGCCAGCAGCCCAGGGTTCAATTCACCCCTCCACTTT.

V is TRBV21-1 and J is TRBJ1-5; TRBD1 is the table's D call, not checked against the DNA. TRBV21-1 is an annotated pseudogene. The CDR3 runs 16 residues. The CDR3 here is CASSNRGTVPNQPQHF. The CDR3 bases are TGTGCCAGCAGCAACAGGGGGACGGTTCCTAATCAGCCCCAGCATTTT.

The J gene is TRBJ1-1, the V gene TRBV12-3 or TRBV12-4; D unresolved. V was clipped by 3 bases and J by 0 bases, with 5 bases between them. The CDR3 length is 13 residues. Here the CDR3 reads CASSFSLNTEAFF. The CDR3 DNA reads as TGTGCCAGCAGTTTCTCTCTGAACACTGAAGCTTTCTTT.

The chain employs TRBV5-4 and TRBJ1-3, with D possibly matching TRBD1 (6 bases). V was pared by 2 bases and J by 1 base, with 7 bases between. Per germline, CDR1 SGHNT and CDR2 YYREEE (reference sequence). The CDR3 runs 14 residues. The chain's CDR3 is CASSFQGSGNTIYF. CDR3 nucleotides: TGTGCCAGCAGCTTCCAGGGGTCTGGAAACACCATATATTTT.

This chain connects TRBV29-1 to TRBJ2-7; no clear D gene. This CDR3 has 13 residues. With 5 bases removed from V and 1 base from J, the gap between germline ends came to 12 bases. CDR1 is SQVTM and CDR2 is ANQGSEA in the germline V gene. The CDR3 DNA sequence: TGCAGCGTTCTTCTGGCACAGTCCTACGAGCAGTACTTC. It encodes CSVLLAQSYEQYF.

CDR3 sequence reads: CSVDGHSDKGNIQYF. The CDR3 DNA is TGCAGCGTTGACGGACACTCAGACAAGGGAAACATTCAGTACTTC. The rearrangement joins TRBV29-1 to TRBJ2-4; tentatively, D is TRBD1 (5 bases). From germline, CDR1 is SQVTM and CDR2 ANQGSEA. This CDR3 spans 15 amino acids. V lost 3 bases, J lost 6 bases, and 18 bases lay in between.

The rearrangement joins TRBV2 to TRBJ1-2; D unresolved. Germline V gives CDR1 SNHLY, CDR2 FYNNEI. V dropped 3 bases and J dropped 4 bases, with 12 bases sitting between them. The CDR3 has 14 residues. The CDR3 spells CASSDMLVLYGYTF. CDR3 bases: TGTGCCAGCAGTGATATGTTGGTACTCTATGGCTACACCTTC.

Only one count was recorded for this clone. The J gene is TRBJ2-1, the V gene TRBV27; maybe TRBD2 (6 bases). CDR3 size: 16 residues. Trimming took off 4 bases at V and 0 bases at J, with 13 bases between the two ends. Germline assignment: CDR1 MNHEY and CDR2 SMNVEV (reference sequence). This CDR3 reads CASSSLLARSYNEQFF. CDR3 bases: TGTGCCAGCAGTTCACTACTAGCACGCTCCTACAATGAGCAGTTCTTC.

This clone was found many times. This chain connects TRBV27 to TRBJ2-1, with D possibly being TRBD1 (6 bases). The CDR3 runs 14 residues. The germline gives CDR1 MNHEY, CDR2 SMNVEV (reference sequence). Trimming left V 6 bases short and J 2 bases short, with 11 bases between. CDR3 bases: TGTGCCAGCAGAATGACAGGCCCCTACAATGAGCAGTTCTTC. Amino acids: CASRMTGPYNEQFF.

This chain joins TRBV27 and TRBJ2-1, with TRBD2 identical over 9 bases. Germline trimming cut 4 bases from V and 7 bases from J; bases unmatched to any gene: 11. In germline, CDR1 is MNHEY, CDR2 SMNVEV (reference sequence). The CDR3 has 16 residues. This chain's CDR3 is CASSSVTSGRGNEQFF. For the CDR3, the DNA is TGTGCCAGCAGTTCCGTGACTAGCGGCAGAGGTAATGAGCAGTTCTTC.

This chain uses TRBV6-6 with TRBJ2-2; D perhaps matches TRBD1 (6 bases). The CDR3 runs to 20 residues. From germline, CDR1 is MNHNY and CDR2 SVGAGI (reference sequence). V gave up 5 bases and J gave up 2 bases, with 27 bases separating them. The CDR3 sequence is CASSPTTPTGGKINTGELFF. The CDR3 DNA follows: TGTGCCAGCAGTCCGACCACCCCGACAGGTGGGAAGATAAACACCGGGGAGCTGTTTTTT.

This clone is a singleton in its sample. V usage is TRBV12-2 and J usage is TRBJ1-6. TRBV12-2 is shown as a pseudogene. The length of the CDR3 is 17 residues. Written as DNA, the CDR3 is TGTGCAAGTCGCTTGGGTGGTGGGGGGGGGAAGAATTCACCCCTCCACTTT. Amino acid sequence: CASRLGGGGGKNSPLHF.

The chain links TRBV6-6 to TRBJ1-1, with a tentative D call TRBD1 (5 bases). This CDR3 comprises 12 residues. CDR1 is MNHNY, CDR2 SVGAGI, per germline (reference sequence). Trimming left V 5 bases short and J 8 bases short, with 12 bases between. DNA of the CDR3: TGTGCCAGCAGTCTCCAGGGTACCGAAGCTTTCTTT. Its translation is CASSLQGTEAFF.

This clone has only one observation. The chain combines TRBV14 with TRBJ2-2, with TRBD2 as a possible D gene (6 bases). Trimming left V 1 base short and J 3 bases short, with 15 bases between. CDR3 length equals 17 residues. Per germline, CDR1 SGHDN and CDR2 FVKESK. CDR3 bases: TGTGCCAGCAGCCAAGTCATAGTTAGCGGCTACACCGGGGAGCTGTTTTTT. Translation gives CASSQVIVSGYTGELFF.

This rearrangement joins TRBV6-6 to TRBJ2-7, with a tentative D call TRBD2 (6 bases). V lost 5 bases, J lost 0 bases, and 14 bases lay in between. This CDR3 comprises 15 residues. Germline lookup yields CDR1 MNHNY and CDR2 SVGAGI (reference sequence). The CDR3 loop reads CASSGGIWGSYEQYF. The CDR3 nucleotides read TGTGCCAGCAGTGGCGGGATCTGGGGCTCCTACGAGCAGTACTTC.

The chain joins TRBV5-4 to TRBJ1-2; 8 nucleotides agree with TRBD1. The CDR3 consists of 13 residues. V lost 2 bases and J lost 4; bases outside the gene matches: 1. Germline V CDR1 and CDR2: SGHNT, YYREEE (reference sequence). CDR3 loop: CASSFDRGYGYTF. Here the CDR3 DNA reads TGTGCCAGCAGCTTCGACAGGGGCTATGGCTACACCTTC. The complete variable domain, with remaining parts taken from reference TRBV5-4 and TRBJ1-2, reads ETGVTQSPTHLIKTRGQQVTLRCSSQSGHNTVSWYQQALGQGPQFIFQYYREEENGRGNFPPRFSGLQFPNYSSELNVNALELDDSALYLCASSFDRGYGYTFGSGTRLTVV.

The J gene is TRBJ1-2, the V gene TRBV30; D gene unclear. Trimming pared 3 bases from V and 0 bases from J, leaving 8 bases between. The CDR3 consists of 13 residues. The germline gives CDR1 GTSNPN, CDR2 SVGIG (reference sequence). The CDR3 is CAWRHPANYGYTF. CDR3 nucleotides: TGTGCCTGGAGACATCCAGCTAACTATGGCTACACCTTC.